This T cell receptor beta chain was sequenced during a study of CD8+CD57+ T cells in acquired aplastic anemia. Flow cytometry had shown expanded CD8+CD57+ cells in the patients chosen for sequencing. Worth noting for this clonotype: The antigen remains undetermined.

The CDR3 sequence is 15 residues long. The V end lost 3 bases, the J end lost 12 bases, and 20 bases lay between the germline ends. CDR1 and CDR2 (germline): SGHVT, SQSDAQ. Profiles of TCR beta VDJ and CDR3 were generated from a genomic DNA template. TCRdb called the reads again in MiXCR, with one record for every CDR3 protein. The table shows roughly 250,000 distinct CDR3 sequences, with approximately 79% occurring only once. Study findings and constraints: Researchers reported that CD8+ Simpson's diversity was not significantly different in patients versus controls.

J is TRBJ1-4 and V is TRBV7-4, with D maybe TRBD1 (5 bases). The TCR originated in a human donor with aplastic anemia. Sequenced material: sorted CD4+, CD8+, or CD8+CD57+ T cells (not recorded which) from PBMCs. In nucleotides, the CDR3 is TGTGCCAGCAGCTTCCGCGGGACTACTAATGAGGAACTGTTTTTT. The encoded protein is CASSFRGTTNEELFF.